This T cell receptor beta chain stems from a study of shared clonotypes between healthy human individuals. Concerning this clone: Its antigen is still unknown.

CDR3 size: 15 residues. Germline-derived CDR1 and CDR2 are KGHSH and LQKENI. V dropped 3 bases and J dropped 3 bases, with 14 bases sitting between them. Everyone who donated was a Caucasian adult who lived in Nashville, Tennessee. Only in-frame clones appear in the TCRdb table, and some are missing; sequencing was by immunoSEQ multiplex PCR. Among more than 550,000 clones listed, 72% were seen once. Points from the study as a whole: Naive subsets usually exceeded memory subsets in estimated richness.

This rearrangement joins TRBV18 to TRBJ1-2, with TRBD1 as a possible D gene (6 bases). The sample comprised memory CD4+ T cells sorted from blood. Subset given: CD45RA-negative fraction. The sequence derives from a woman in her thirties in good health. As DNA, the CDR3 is TGTGCCAGCTCACCTGCCGGGACACAAGACTATGGCTACACCTTC. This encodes CASSPAGTQDYGYTF.